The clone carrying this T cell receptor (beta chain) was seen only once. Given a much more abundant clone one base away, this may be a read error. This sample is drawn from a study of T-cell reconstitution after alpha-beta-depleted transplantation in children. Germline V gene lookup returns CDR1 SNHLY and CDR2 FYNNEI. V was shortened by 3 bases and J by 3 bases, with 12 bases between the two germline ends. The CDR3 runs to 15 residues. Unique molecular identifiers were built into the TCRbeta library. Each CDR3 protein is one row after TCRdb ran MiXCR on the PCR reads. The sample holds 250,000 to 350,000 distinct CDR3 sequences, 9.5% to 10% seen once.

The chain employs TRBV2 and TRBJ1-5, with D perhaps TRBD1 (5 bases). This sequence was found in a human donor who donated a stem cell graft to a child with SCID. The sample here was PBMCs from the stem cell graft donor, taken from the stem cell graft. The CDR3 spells CASSDRWGPNQPQHF. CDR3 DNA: TGTGCCAGCAGTGACAGGTGGGGCCCCAATCAGCCCCAGCATTTT. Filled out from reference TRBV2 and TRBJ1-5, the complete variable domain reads EPEVTQTPSHQVTQMGQEVILRCVPISNHLYFYWYRQILGQKVEFLVSFYNNEISEKSEIFDDQFSVERPDGSNFTLKIRSTKLEDSAMYFCASSDRWGPNQPQHFGDGTRLSIL.